This TCR beta chain comes out of a study of shared clonotypes between healthy human individuals. The authors split each subset's genomic DNA evenly across several immunoSEQ plates. In the original processing: In the immunoSEQ data, sequences were junction-only and lacked quality scores, so filtering differed. Sequenced by immunoSEQ multiplex PCR; TCRdb stores in-frame clones only, minus some. V, J and clone size reflect that table, while D and trimming were determined from the DNA. The table shows around 510,000 clones, with about 80% occurring only once. The donors, all of them Caucasian adults, lived in Nashville, Tennessee. Unsorted samples relied on 89 million or so PBMCs, which served as the source of genomic DNA. Germline values: CDR1 SGHTA, CDR2 FQGNSA. The CDR3 has 14 residues. V gave up 7 bases and J gave up 5 bases; unmatched junction bases: 9.

The source is a woman aged 35 to 49 in good health. Some clones in this sample may be carry-over from other donors' samples. V usage is TRBV7-2 and J usage is TRBJ1-2; TRBD1 matches at 8 bases. Sequencing was carried out using PBMCs. The CDR3 region is CASNWAGGRYGYTF. The CDR3 DNA sequence: TGTGCCAGCAACTGGGCAGGGGGCAGATATGGCTACACCTTC.